One T cell receptor (beta chain) is described in this entry. The antigen this receptor binds is unknown. No much larger clonotype is one base removed from it; base qualities were not supplied. The record originates from a study of T-cell memory formation after mild COVID-19 (dated by TCRdb to the early 2020s). Concerning the study at large: TCR sequence clusters from the two donors were found to be largely donor specific. In a couple of donors, T-cell clones that expanded and contracted after mild COVID-19 were tracked by sequencing TCRalpha and TCRbeta repertoires over time. The cohort comprised two young, previously healthy adult volunteers, one female and one male.

Findings and caveats that apply to the study as a whole: From day 15 to 85, contracting clones showed balanced CD4/CD8 phenotypes, whereas a second wave of clones that expanded from day 15 to 37 leaned towards CD4+. SARS-CoV-2 specificity of the second-wave clones peaking on day 37 was not confirmed. Contracting CD4+ clones were located mainly in the CM and EM memory subsets, whereas CD8+ clones were found to be enriched in EMRA. The detection of some responding clones in pre-infection memory suggests that pre-existing cross-reactive memory T cells joined the SARS-CoV-2 response. The study included only a couple of mild cases, and larger cohorts that include severe cases with pre-infection samples were judged to be necessary.

Ficoll-Paque density gradient centrifugation was the method used to isolate PBMCs. The sequencer listed for this sample is Illumina NovaSeq 6000. TCRalpha and TCRbeta cDNA libraries were built by 5'RACE with constant-segment primers, adding sample barcodes and unique molecular identifiers. RNA was extracted from every sample with Trizol reagent. Amplification of the libraries took two PCR steps, and the second step added a second sample barcode plus Illumina TruSeq adapters. Libraries were sequenced on an Illumina NovaSeq with 2 x 150 bp paired-end reads. In the authors' own workflow: With migec v1.2.7, reads were demultiplexed and then collapsed into UMI-guided consensus sequences. Using mixcr v2.1.11, UMI consensuses were aligned to TRA and TRB V and J templates and then assembled into clonotypes. Expanded or contracted clonotypes were those called significant by both edgeR and NoisET, with noise models trained on biological replicates. For edgeR calls, the cutoffs were a false discovery rate-adjusted p below 0.01 and a log2 fold-change threshold of 1. As an exploratory analysis of dynamics, max-normalized trajectories of the 1000 most abundant clonotypes were examined by PCA with hierarchical clustering. The CD4 or CD8 phenotype of responding clones was assigned using the separately sequenced CD4+ and CD8+ repertoires. TCRdb itself trimmed the public reads at Q25 with fastp, ran MiXCR and retained productive beta chains. A single entry per CDR3 protein holds the most common genes and DNA from its merged rows. The V and J calls were determined by TCRdb, not by the authors. The sample data list about 34,000 distinct CDR3 sequences, and 7.7% of these were observed just once. The biggest ten clones account for approximately 28% of the sample.

CDR1 and CDR2, per the germline V gene, are MNHEY and SVGEGT. The CDR3 covers 15 residues, taking in both the cysteine and the phenylalanine. Of all the DNA, just the CDR3 is kept, 45 bases in frame from base 1. Relative to germline, V is 2 bases shorter and J is 4 bases shorter, with 11 bases between their ends. The sequenced sample was PBMCs or a T cell subset sorted from them (not recorded which). The rearrangement combines TRBV6-2 or TRBV6-3 with TRBJ2-2, and perhaps TRBD2 as D gene, on 7 matching bases. The receptor's source is a man younger than 35 who had mild COVID-19 (a few samples of this study predate the infection). The sample titles of this study are shuffled in the database, so cell type and time point are left out; the donor was told from shared clones. The CDR3 protein is CASSYKGGPTGELFF. The sequenced DNA is TGTGCCAGCAGTTACAAGGGGGGGCCCACCGGGGAGCTGTTTTTT.